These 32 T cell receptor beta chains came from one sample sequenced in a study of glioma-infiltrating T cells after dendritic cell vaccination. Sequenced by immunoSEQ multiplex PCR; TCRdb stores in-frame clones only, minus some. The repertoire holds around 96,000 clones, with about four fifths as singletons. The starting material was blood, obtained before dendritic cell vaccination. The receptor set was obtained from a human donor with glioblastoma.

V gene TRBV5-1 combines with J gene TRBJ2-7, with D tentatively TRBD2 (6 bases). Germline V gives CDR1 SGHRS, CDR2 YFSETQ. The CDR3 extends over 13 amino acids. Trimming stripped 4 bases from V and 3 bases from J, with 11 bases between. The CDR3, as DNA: TGCGCCAGCAGCCCATTTAGCGGCTACGAGCAGTACTTC. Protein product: CASSPFSGYEQYF. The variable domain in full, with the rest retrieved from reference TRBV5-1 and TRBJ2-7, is KAGVTQTPRYLIKTRGQQVTLSCSPISGHRSVSWYQQTPGQGLQFLFEYFSETQRNKGNFPGRFSGRQFSNSRSEMNVSTLELGDSALYLCASSPFSGYEQYFGPGTRLTVT.

The CDR3 nucleotides read TGCGCCAGCAGCCAGCTTATCCTCGGGAATGAGCAGTTCTTC. Protein product: CASSQLILGNEQFF. This rearrangement joins TRBV4-1 to TRBJ2-1; no firm D call. This CDR3 region has 14 residues. Germline lookup yields CDR1 MGHRA and CDR2 YSYEKL. Trimming cost V 3 bases and J 7 bases, with 13 bases left between them.

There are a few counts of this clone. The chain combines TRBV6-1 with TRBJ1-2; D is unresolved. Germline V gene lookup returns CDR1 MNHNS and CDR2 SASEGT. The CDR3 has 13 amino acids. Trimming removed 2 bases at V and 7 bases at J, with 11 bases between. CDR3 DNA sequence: TGTGCCAGCAGTGAATCTTACTCGGGTGGCTACACCTTC. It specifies CASSESYSGGYTF.

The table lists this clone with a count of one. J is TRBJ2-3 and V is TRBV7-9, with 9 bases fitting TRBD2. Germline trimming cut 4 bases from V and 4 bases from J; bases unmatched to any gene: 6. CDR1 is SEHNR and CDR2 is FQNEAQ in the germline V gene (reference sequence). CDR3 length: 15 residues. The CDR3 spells CASSSFGGRADTQYF. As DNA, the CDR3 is TGTGCCAGCAGCTCCTTCGGCGGGAGGGCAGATACGCAGTATTTT.

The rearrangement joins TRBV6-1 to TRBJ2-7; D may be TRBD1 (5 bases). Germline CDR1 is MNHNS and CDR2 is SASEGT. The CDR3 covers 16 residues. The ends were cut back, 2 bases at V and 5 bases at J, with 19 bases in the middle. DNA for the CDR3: TGTGCCAGCAGTGAAATGTCCAGGCCGGCAGGGAACGAGCAGTACTTC. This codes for CASSEMSRPAGNEQYF.

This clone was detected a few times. CDR3 region: CASSRPGTAYGYTF. The CDR3 DNA follows: TGTGCCAGCAGCCGCCCCGGGACAGCCTATGGCTACACCTTC. The rearrangement uses TRBV7-9 and TRBJ1-2; TRBD1 agrees at 7 bases. With V trimmed by 5 bases and J by 4 bases, 7 bases remained unmatched. Germline CDR1 SEHNR, CDR2 FQNEAQ (reference sequence). The CDR3 sequence is 14 residues long.

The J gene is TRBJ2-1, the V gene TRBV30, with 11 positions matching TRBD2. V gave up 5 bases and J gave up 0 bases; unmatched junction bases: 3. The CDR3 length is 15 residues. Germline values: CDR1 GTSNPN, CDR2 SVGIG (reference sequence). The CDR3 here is CAWLAGGSSYNEQFF. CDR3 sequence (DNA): TGTGCCTGGCTAGCGGGGGGCAGCTCCTACAATGAGCAGTTCTTC.

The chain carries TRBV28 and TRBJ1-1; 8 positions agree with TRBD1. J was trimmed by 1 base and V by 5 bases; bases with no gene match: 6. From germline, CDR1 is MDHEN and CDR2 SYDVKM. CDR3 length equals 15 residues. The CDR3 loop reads CASSPSTGGNTEAFF. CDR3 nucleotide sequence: TGTGCCAGCAGTCCTTCCACAGGGGGGAACACTGAAGCTTTCTTT.

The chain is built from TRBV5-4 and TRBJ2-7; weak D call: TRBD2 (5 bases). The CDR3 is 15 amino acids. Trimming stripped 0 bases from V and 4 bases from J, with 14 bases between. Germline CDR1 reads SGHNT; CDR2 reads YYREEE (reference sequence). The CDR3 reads CASSLEATGVYEQYF. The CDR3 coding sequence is TGTGCCAGCAGCTTGGAAGCCACCGGGGTGTACGAGCAGTACTTC.

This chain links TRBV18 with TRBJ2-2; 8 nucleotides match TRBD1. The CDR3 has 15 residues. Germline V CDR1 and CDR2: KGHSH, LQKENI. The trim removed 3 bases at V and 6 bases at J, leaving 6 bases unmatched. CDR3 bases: TGTGCCAGCTCACCGACAGGGGTGAGATCCGGGGAGCTGTTTTTT. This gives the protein CASSPTGVRSGELFF.

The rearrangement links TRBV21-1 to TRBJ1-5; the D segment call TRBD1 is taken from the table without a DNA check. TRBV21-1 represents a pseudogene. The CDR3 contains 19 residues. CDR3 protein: CASSKQGVFWPYSNQPQHF. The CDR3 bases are TGTGCCAGCAGCAAACAGGGGGTTTTTTGGCCATATAGCAATCAGCCCCAGCATTTT.

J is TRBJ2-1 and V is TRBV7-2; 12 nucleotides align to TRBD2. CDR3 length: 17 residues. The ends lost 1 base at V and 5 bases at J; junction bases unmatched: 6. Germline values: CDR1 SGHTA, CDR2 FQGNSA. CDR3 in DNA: TGTGCCAGCAGCTTAGGGACCTCTAGCGGGGGGGACAATGAGCAGTTCTTC. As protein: CASSLGTSSGGDNEQFF. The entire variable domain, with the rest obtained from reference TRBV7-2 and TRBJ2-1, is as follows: GAGVSQSPSNKVTEKGKDVELRCDPISGHTALYWYRQSLGQGLEFLIYFQGNSAPDKSGLPSDRFSAERTGGSVSTLTIQRTQQEDSAVYLCASSLGTSSGGDNEQFFGPGTRLTVL.

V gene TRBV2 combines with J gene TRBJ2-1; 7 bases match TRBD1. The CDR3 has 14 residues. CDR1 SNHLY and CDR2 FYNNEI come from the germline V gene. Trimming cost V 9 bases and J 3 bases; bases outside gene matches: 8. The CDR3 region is CASGGQIDYNEQFF. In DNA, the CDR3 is TGTGCCAGTGGGGGACAGATCGACTACAATGAGCAGTTCTTC.

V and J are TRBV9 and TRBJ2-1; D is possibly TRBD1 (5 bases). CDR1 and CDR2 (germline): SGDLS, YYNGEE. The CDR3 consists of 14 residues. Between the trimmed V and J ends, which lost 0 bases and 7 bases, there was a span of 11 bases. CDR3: CASSVGWGRNEQFF. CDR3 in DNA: TGTGCCAGCAGCGTAGGATGGGGCCGGAATGAGCAGTTCTTC.

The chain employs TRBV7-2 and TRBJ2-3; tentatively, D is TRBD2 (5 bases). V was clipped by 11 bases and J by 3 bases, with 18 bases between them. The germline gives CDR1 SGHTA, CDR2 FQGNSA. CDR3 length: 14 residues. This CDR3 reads CASTGLLGTDTQYF. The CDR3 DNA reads TGTGCCTCGACTGGACTCTTGGGGACAGATACGCAGTATTTT.

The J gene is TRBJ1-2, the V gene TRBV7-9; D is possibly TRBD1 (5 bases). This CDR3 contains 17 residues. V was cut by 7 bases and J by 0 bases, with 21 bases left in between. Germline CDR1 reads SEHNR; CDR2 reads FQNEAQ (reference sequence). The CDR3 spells CASTPAGSPKSNYGYTF. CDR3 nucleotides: TGTGCCAGCACCCCAGCAGGGTCCCCAAAATCTAACTATGGCTACACCTTC.

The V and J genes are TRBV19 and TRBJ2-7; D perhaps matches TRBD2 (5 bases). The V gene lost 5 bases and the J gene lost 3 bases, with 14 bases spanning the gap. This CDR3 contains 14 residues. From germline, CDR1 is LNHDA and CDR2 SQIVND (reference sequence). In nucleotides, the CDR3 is TGTGCCAGTAGTGATACCAGCGGTTACTACGAGCAGTACTTC. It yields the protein CASSDTSGYYEQYF.

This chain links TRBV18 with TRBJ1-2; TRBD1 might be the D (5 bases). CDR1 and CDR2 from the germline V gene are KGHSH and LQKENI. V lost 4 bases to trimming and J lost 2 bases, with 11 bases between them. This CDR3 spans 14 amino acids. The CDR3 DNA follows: TGTGCCAGCTCACTTACGACAGTGAACTATGGCTACACCTTC. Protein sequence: CASSLTTVNYGYTF.

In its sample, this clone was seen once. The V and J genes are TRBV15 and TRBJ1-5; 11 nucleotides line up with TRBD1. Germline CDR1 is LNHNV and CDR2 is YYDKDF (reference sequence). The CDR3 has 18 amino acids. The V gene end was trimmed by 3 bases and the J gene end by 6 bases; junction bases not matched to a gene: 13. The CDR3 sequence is CATSSKDRGHPKGQPQHF. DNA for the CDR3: TGTGCCACCAGCAGTAAGGACAGGGGGCATCCTAAAGGTCAGCCCCAGCATTTT.

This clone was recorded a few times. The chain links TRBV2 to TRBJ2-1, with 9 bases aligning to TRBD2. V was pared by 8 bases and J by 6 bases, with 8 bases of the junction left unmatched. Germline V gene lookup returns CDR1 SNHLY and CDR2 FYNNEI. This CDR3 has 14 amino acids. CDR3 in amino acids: CASLYLAGSNEQFF. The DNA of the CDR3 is TGTGCCAGCCTGTACCTAGCGGGGAGCAATGAGCAGTTCTTC.

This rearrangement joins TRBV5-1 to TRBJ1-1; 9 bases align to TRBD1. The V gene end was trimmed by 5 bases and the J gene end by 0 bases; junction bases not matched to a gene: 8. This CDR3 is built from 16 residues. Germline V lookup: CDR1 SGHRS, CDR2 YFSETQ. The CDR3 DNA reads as TGCGCCAGCAGTTCCGACAGGGGGATGCTGAACACTGAAGCTTTCTTT. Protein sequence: CASSSDRGMLNTEAFF.

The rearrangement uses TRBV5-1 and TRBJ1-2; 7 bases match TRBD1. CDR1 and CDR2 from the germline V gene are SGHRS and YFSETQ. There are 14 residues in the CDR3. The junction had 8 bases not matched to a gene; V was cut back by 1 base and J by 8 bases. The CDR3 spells CASSLNRGEGGYTF. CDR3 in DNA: TGCGCCAGCAGCTTGAACAGGGGAGAAGGAGGCTACACCTTC.

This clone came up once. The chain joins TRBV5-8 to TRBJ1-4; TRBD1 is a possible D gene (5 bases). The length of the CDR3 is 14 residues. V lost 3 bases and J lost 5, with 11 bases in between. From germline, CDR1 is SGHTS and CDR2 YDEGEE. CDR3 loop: CASSSRQPNEKLFF. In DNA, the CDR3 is TGTGCCAGCAGCTCCAGACAGCCGAATGAAAAACTGTTTTTT.

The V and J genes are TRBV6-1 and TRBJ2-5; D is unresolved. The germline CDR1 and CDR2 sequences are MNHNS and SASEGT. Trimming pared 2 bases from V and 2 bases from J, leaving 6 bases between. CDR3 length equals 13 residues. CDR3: CASSEQQQETQYF. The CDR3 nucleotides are TGTGCCAGCAGTGAACAACAGCAAGAGACCCAGTACTTC.

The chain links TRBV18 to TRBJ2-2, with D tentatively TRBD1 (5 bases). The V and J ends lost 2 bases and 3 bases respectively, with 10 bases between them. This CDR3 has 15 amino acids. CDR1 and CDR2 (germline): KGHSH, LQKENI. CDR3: CASSPESRDTGELFF. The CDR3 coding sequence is TGTGCCAGCTCACCAGAAAGCAGGGACACCGGGGAGCTGTTTTTT.

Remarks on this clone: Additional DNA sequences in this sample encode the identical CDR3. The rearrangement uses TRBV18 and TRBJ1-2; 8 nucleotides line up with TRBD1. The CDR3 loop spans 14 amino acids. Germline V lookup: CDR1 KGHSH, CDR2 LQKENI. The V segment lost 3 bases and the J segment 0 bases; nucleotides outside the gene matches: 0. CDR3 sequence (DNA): TGTGCCAGCTCACCGGGACAGGCTAACTATGGCTACACCTTC. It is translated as CASSPGQANYGYTF. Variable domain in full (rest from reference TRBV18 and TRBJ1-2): NAGVMQNPRHLVRRRGQEARLRCSPMKGHSHVYWYRQLPEEGLKFMVYLQKENIIDESGMPKERFSAEFPKEGPSILRIQQVVRGDSAAYFCASSPGQANYGYTFGSGTRLTVV.

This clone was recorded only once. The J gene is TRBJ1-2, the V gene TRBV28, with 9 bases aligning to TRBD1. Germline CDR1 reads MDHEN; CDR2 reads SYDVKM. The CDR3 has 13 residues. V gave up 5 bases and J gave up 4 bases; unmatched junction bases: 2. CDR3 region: CASSTGGGYGYTF. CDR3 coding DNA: TGTGCCAGCAGTACAGGGGGCGGCTATGGCTACACCTTC.

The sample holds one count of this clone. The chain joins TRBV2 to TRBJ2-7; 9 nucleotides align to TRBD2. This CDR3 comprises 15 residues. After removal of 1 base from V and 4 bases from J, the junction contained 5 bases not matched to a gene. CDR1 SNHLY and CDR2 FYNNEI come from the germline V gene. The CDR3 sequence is CASSEEAGGPYEQYF. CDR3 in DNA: TGTGCCAGCAGTGAAGAGGCGGGAGGGCCTTACGAGCAGTACTTC.

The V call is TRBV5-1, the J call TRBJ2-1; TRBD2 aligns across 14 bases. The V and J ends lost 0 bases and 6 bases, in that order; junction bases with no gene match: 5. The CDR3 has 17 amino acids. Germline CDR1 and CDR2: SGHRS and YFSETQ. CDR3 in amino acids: CASSLGEGLAGVNEQFF. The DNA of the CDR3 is TGCGCCAGCAGCTTGGGGGAGGGACTAGCGGGAGTCAATGAGCAGTTCTTC.

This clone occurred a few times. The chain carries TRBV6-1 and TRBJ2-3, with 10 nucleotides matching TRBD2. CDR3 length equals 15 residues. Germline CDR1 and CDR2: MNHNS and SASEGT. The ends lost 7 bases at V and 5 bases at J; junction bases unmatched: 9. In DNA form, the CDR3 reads TGTGCCAGCAAGACGGCTAGCGGGGGAAAAGATACGCAGTATTTT. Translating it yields CASKTASGGKDTQYF.

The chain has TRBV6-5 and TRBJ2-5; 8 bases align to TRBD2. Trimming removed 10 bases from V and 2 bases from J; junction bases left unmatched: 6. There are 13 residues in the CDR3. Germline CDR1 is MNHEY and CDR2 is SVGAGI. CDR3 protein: CATGAGEQETQYF. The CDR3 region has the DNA TGTGCCACCGGAGCGGGGGAACAAGAGACCCAGTACTTC.

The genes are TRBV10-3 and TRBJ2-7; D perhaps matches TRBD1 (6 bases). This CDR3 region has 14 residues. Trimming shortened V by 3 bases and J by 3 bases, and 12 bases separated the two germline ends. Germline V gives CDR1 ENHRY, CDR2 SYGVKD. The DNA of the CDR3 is TGTGCCATCAGTGACTACAGGGACGGCTACGAGCAGTACTTC. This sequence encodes CAISDYRDGYEQYF.